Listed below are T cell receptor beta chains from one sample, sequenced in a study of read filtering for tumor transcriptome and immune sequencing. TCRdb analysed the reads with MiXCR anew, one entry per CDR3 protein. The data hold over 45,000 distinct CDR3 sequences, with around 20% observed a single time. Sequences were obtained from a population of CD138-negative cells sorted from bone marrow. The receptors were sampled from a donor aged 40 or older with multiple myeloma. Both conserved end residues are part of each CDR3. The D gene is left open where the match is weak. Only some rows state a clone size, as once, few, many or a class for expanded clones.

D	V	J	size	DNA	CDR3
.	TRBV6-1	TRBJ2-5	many	TGTGCCAGCAGAAGACGCGATCTAGGGGAGACCCAGTACTTC	CASRRRDLGETQYF
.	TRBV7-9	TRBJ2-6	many	TGTGCCAGCAGATTGAGGGGATCTGGGGCCAACGTCCTGACTTTC	CASRLRGSGANVLTF
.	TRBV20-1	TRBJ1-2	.	TGCAGTGCTAGCCTGGACGGGGATACCTATGGCTACACCTTC	CSASLDGDTYGYTF
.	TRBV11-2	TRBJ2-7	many	TGTGCCAGCAGCAGCGGGCTCTACGAGCAGTACTTC	CASSSGLYEQYF
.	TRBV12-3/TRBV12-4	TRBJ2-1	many	TGTGCCAGCAGGCGCGGGACTGCCGGACAGGATGAGCAGTTCTTC	CASRRGTAGQDEQFF
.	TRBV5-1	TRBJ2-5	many	TGCGCCAGCAGCTTGGGGGGCTCCCAAGAGACCCAGTACTTC	CASSLGGSQETQYF
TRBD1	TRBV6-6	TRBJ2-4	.	TGTGCCAGCAGTTACCGGCTCCGGGACAGGGACGGGGACATTCAGTACTTC	CASSYRLRDRDGDIQYF
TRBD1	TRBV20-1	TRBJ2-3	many	TGCAGTGCGGCAACAGGGGGACTTAGCACAGATACGCAGTATTTT	CSAATGGLSTDTQYF
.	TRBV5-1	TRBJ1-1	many	TGCGCCAGCAAGCAGTACAGCGACAGTGAAGCTTTCTTT	CASKQYSDSEAFF
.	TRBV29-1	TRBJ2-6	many	TGCAGCGTTGTGTCCTCTGGGGCCAACGTCCTGACTTTC	CSVVSSGANVLTF
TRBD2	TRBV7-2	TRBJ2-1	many	TGTGCCAGCAGCTTAAGAGTTAGGGAGGGCGAGTTCTTC	CASSLRVREGEFF
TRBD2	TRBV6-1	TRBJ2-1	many	TGTGCCAGCAGTGCTATTCTAGCGGGGGTTAACAATGAGCAGTTCTTC	CASSAILAGVNNEQFF
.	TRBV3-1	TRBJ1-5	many	TGTGCCAGCAGCCAAGGCCGCGCAAATCAGCCCCAGCATTTT	CASSQGRANQPQHF
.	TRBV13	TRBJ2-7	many	TGTGCCAGCAGCTTTACAGTACCCTACGAGCAGTACTTC	CASSFTVPYEQYF
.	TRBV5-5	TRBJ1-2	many	TGTGCCAGCAGCTTTAGGAGTGTGGGCTATGGCTACACCTTC	CASSFRSVGYGYTF
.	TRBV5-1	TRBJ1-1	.	TGCGCCAGCAGCTTTTGGGCGAACACTGAAGCTTTCTTT	CASSFWANTEAFF
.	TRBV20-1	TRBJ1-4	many	TGCAGTGCTAAACGACACAATAATGAAAAACTGTTTTTT	CSAKRHNNEKLFF
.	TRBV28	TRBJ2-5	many	TGTGCCAGCAGTTTTTCAGGAGTCGAGACCCAGTACTTC	CASSFSGVETQYF
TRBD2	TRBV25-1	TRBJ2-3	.	TGTGCCAGCAGTGAAACTGGGGGGGGCACAGATACGCAGTATTTT	CASSETGGGTDTQYF
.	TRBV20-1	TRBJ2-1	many	TGCAGTGCTAGAGGCAACTACAATGAGCAGTTCTTC	CSARGNYNEQFF
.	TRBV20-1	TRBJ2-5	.	TGCAGTGCTAGAGGGTTTCTGGGGATGGTTGGGGAGACCCAGTACTTC	CSARGFLGMVGETQYF
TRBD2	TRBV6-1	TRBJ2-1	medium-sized	TGTGCCAGCAGTGGAGAGCGGGAGCTCAATGAGCAGTTCTTC	CASSGERELNEQFF
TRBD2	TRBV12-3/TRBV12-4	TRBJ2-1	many	TGTGCCAGCAGTCGCCAGGGAGCGGGGGGTGGGAATGAGCAGTTCTTC	CASSRQGAGGGNEQFF
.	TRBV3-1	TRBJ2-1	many	TGTGCCACTGCCCCGGGGGCTGTCAATGAGCAGTTCTTC	CATAPGAVNEQFF
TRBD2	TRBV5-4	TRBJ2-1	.	TGTGCCAGCAGCTTTTTAGCGGGAGGGCGAAAGGTCTATGAGCAGTTCTTC	CASSFLAGGRKVYEQFF
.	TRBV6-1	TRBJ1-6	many	TGTGCCAGCAGTGACACGATGCAGCCACCCCTCCACTTT	CASSDTMQPPLHF
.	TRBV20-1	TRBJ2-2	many	TGCAGTGCTAGAGCAAGCTCGGCAGGGCTCACCGGGGAGCTGTTTTTT	CSARASSAGLTGELFF
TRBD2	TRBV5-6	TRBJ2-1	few	TGTGCCAGCAGCCTACTAGCGGGAGGGCATGATGAGCAGTTCTTC	CASSLLAGGHDEQFF
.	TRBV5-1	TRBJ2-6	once	TGCGCCAGCAGCTTGGAGGGGCGCCCTGGGGCCAACGTCCTGACCTTC	CASSLEGRPGANVLTF
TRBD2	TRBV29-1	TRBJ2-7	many	TGCAGCGTTGGGGTTGCGTCTAGCGGAGCTGTGCAGTACTTC	CSVGVASSGAVQYF
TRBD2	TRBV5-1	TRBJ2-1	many	TGCGCCAGCAGCCCCCAAGCGGGGTCCTACAATGAGCAGTTCTTC	CASSPQAGSYNEQFF
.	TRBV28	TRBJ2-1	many	TGTGCCATCAGTTTAGGGCAGGGTAACCCCGAATTGACTTACAATGAGCAGTTCTTC	CAISLGQGNPELTYNEQFF
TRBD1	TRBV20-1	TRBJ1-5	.	TGCAGTGCTAGTTACAGGGGACTCTATAGCAATCAGCCCCAGCATTTT	CSASYRGLYSNQPQHF
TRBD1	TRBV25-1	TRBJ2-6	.	TGTGCCAGCAACAGGGGGGCTGGCACCAACGTCCTGACTTTC	CASNRGAGTNVLTF
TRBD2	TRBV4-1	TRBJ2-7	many	TGCGCCAGCAGCCAAGGCGGCGGGGGTTCCTACGAGCAGTACTTC	CASSQGGGGSYEQYF
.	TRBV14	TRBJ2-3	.	TGTGCCAGCAGCCAAGAATTCACAGATACGCAGTATTTT	CASSQEFTDTQYF
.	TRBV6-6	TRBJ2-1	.	TGTGCCAGCAGTCGAGCCGGATTGGGAAATGAGCAGTTCTTC	CASSRAGLGNEQFF
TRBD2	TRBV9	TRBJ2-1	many	TGTGCCAGCAGCGTAGCTACGGGACTATCCGGCGGACCGCAGTTCTTC	CASSVATGLSGGPQFF
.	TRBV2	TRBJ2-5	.	TGTGCCAGCAGTGAAAGGGTCGAGGGGGAGGCCCAGTACTTC	CASSERVEGEAQYF
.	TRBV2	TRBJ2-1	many	TGTGCCAGCAGTCCCATGAGCTCCTACAATGAGCAGTTCTTC	CASSPMSSYNEQFF
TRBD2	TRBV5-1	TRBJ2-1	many	TGCGCCAGCAGCCCCGGACTAGCGGGTCTTAAATACAATGAGCAGTTCTTC	CASSPGLAGLKYNEQFF
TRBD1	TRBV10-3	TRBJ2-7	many	TGTGCCATCAGTGAGACGACAGGGATCTACGAGCAGTACTTC	CAISETTGIYEQYF
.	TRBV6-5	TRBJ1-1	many	TGTGCCAGCAGTTATAGTTCCAGGGGTGACACTGAAGCTTTCTTT	CASSYSSRGDTEAFF
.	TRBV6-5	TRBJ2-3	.	TGTGCCAGCAGCGGGGCCACACCAGGCACAGATACGCAGTATTTT	CASSGATPGTDTQYF
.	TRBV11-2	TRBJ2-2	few	TGTGCCAGCAGCTTACGGTCAGGCACCGGGGAGCTGTTTTTT	CASSLRSGTGELFF
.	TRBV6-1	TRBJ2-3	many	TGTGCCAGCAGTGTTTCCGGGGCCCCAGATACGCAGTATTTT	CASSVSGAPDTQYF